This TCR beta chain emerged from a study of CD8+ T cells in alopecia areata. This CDR3 comprises 17 residues. V lost 6 bases and J lost 6, with 24 bases in between. CDR1 is MNHEY and CDR2 is SMNVEV in the germline V gene (reference sequence). Extracted RNA was reverse transcribed, and the resulting cDNA served as sequencing template. Profiling relied on immunoSEQ multiplex PCR, and the TCRdb table lists in-frame clones only, not all of them. The sample lists under 70,000 clones; about 96% were seen once. This chain joins TRBV27 and TRBJ2-1; D is perhaps TRBD2 (6 bases). The receptor was derived from a human donor with alopecia areata. The sequencing used CD8+ T cells sorted from blood, collected at week 0. CDR3 sequence: CASRGWLGTGSINEQFF. CDR3 coding DNA: TGTGCCAGCAGAGGGTGGTTGGGGACTGGATCAATCAATGAGCAGTTCTTC.